The 16 T cell receptor beta chains below come from one sample, sequenced in a study of early stage breast cancer tumors. The table came from immunoSEQ multiplex PCR; TCRdb's copy has only in-frame clones and leaves some out. Of tens of thousands of clones listed, roughly 70% are singletons. Sequencing was performed on blood. The receptors originated from a person in their sixties with breast cancer.

This clone was recorded once. The V gene is TRBV7-6, the J gene TRBJ2-5, with 9 positions matching TRBD1. This CDR3 region has 17 residues. The J segment lost 4 bases and the V segment lost 5 bases, leaving 14 bases of the junction unmatched. CDR1 and CDR2 (germline): SGHVS, FNYEAQ. The CDR3 DNA reads TGTGCCAGCAGCCCACGAACTACCGGGACAGGGTTAGAGACCCAGTACTTC. Protein sequence: CASSPRTTGTGLETQYF.

This clone was recorded only once. The CDR3 loop reads CASSVSAGSYNEQFF. In DNA form, the CDR3 reads TGTGCCAGCAGTGTATCGGCGGGGTCCTACAATGAGCAGTTCTTC. The chain combines TRBV6-1 with TRBJ2-1, with a possible D match to TRBD2 (6 bases). The V and J ends lost 4 bases and 1 base respectively, with 11 bases between them. CDR1 and CDR2 from the germline V gene are MNHNS and SASEGT. This CDR3 spans 15 amino acids.

The chain couples TRBV6-1 to TRBJ1-5, with D perhaps TRBD1 (6 bases). CDR3 size: 15 residues. From germline, CDR1 is MNHNS and CDR2 SASEGT. Between the trimmed V and J ends, which lost 4 bases and 9 bases, there was a span of 19 bases. CDR3 amino acids: CASSATRGVSRPQHF. The CDR3 nucleotides read TGTGCCAGCAGTGCCACAAGGGGGGTATCAAGGCCCCAGCATTTT.

The gene calls are TRBV15 and TRBJ1-1; TRBD1 might be the D (5 bases). This CDR3 has 13 amino acids. With 5 bases removed from V and 10 bases from J, the gap between germline ends came to 17 bases. Germline CDR1 is LNHNV and CDR2 is YYDKDF (reference sequence). The CDR3 loop reads CATSHAGGFGAFF. For the CDR3, the DNA is TGTGCCACCAGCCATGCGGGGGGATTCGGAGCTTTCTTT.

This rearrangement joins TRBV7-2 to TRBJ2-2; D call uncertain. Germline loops: CDR1 SGHTA, CDR2 FQGNSA. The CDR3 covers 13 residues. V shed 4 bases and J shed 0 bases, with 3 bases lying between them. The CDR3 DNA reads TGTGCCAGCAGCTCGGCGAACACCGGGGAGCTGTTTTTT. Its protein is CASSSANTGELFF.

The CDR3 loop is CASSHGAGQGAFNEQFF. CDR3 nucleotide sequence: TGTGCCAGCAGCCACGGGGCCGGTCAGGGGGCGTTCAATGAGCAGTTCTTC. This chain uses TRBV7-8 with TRBJ2-1; 8 positions agree with TRBD1. The CDR3 spans 17 residues. Trimming took 5 bases from V and 6 from J; bases not matched to a gene: 15. Germline V gene data show CDR1 as SGHVS and CDR2 as FQNEAQ.

The chain is built from TRBV9 and TRBJ1-3, with a weak D call TRBD1 (6 bases). V was trimmed by 0 bases and J by 0 bases, leaving 10 bases between them. The CDR3 sequence is 16 residues long. CDR1 SGDLS and CDR2 YYNGEE come from the germline V gene. This chain's CDR3 is CASSVDGGLSGNTIYF. DNA for the CDR3: TGTGCCAGCAGCGTAGACGGGGGCCTCTCTGGAAACACCATATATTTT.

The V call is TRBV7-9, the J call TRBJ1-5; tentatively, D is TRBD1 (6 bases). Germline CDR1 reads SEHNR; CDR2 reads FQNEAQ (reference sequence). The germline V and J ends were trimmed by 0 bases and 7 bases, with 13 bases remaining between them. This CDR3 is 15 amino acids long. Here the CDR3 reads CASSLAGRGSQPQHF. In nucleotides, the CDR3 is TGTGCCAGCAGCTTAGCTGGCAGGGGAAGCCAGCCCCAGCATTTT.

This CDR3 is CASSPGRGSYEQYF. CDR3 bases: TGTGCCAGCAGCCCCGGCCGGGGGTCCTACGAGCAGTACTTC. The chain links TRBV7-8 to TRBJ2-7, with D tentatively TRBD2 (6 bases). This CDR3 spans 14 amino acids. Trimming shortened V by 5 bases and J by 1 base, and 12 bases separated the two germline ends. The germline V gene has CDR1 SGHVS and CDR2 FQNEAQ.

This chain links TRBV6-6 with TRBJ2-5; D might be TRBD1 (7 bases). Germline-derived CDR1 and CDR2 are MNHNY and SVGAGI (reference sequence). This CDR3 has 15 amino acids. The germline V and J ends were trimmed by 7 bases and 5 bases, with 20 bases remaining between them. The CDR3 DNA is TGTGCCAGCACCTTTACAGGGGCAAGCGGGGAGACCCAGTACTTC. It specifies CASTFTGASGETQYF.

The chain has TRBV2 and TRBJ2-2; 10 bases fit TRBD1. This CDR3 has 17 residues. Losses at the gene ends were 7 bases for V and 4 bases for J; bases not matched to a gene: 12. Germline V gene sequence: CDR1 SNHLY, CDR2 FYNNEI. The CDR3 spells CASTWDRGKGRTGELFF. The CDR3 DNA sequence: TGTGCCAGCACCTGGGACAGGGGAAAGGGGCGCACCGGGGAGCTGTTTTTT.

This sequence joins TRBV5-1 and TRBJ2-7; D is undetermined. Trimming took 0 bases from V and 3 from J, leaving 4 bases between them. CDR3 length equals 12 residues. Germline CDR1 and CDR2: SGHRS and YFSETQ. CDR3 region: CASSLEGYEQYF. Written as DNA, the CDR3 is TGCGCCAGCAGCTTGGAAGGCTACGAGCAGTACTTC.

The chain links TRBV9 to TRBJ2-3; 11 nucleotides match TRBD2. In germline, CDR1 is SGDLS, CDR2 YYNGEE. The V and J ends lost 1 base and 3 bases, in that order; junction bases with no gene match: 13. This CDR3 comprises 19 residues. The CDR3 bases are TGTGCCAGCAGCGTATTGGCAGGTAGCGGGGGGGCCGGTACAGATACGCAGTATTTT. It specifies CASSVLAGSGGAGTDTQYF. Filled out from reference TRBV9 and TRBJ2-3, the complete variable domain reads DSGVTQTPKHLITATGQRVTLRCSPRSGDLSVYWYQQSLDQGLQFLIQYYNGEERAKGNILERFSAQQFPDLHSELNLSSLELGDSALYFCASSVLAGSGGAGTDTQYFGPGTRLTVL.

Turning to this clone: Other DNA sequences within the sample encode an identical CDR3. The chain combines TRBV5-1 with TRBJ2-6; D not certain. Germline-derived CDR1 and CDR2 are SGHRS and YFSETQ. Deletions cut 0 bases from V and 2 bases from J, with 3 bases between. This CDR3 spans 14 amino acids. CDR3 residues: CASSLVAGANVLTF. In DNA form, the CDR3 reads TGCGCCAGCAGCTTGGTGGCTGGGGCCAACGTCCTGACTTTC.

The chain employs TRBV5-1 and TRBJ2-7, with 11 bases lining up with TRBD1. The germline gives CDR1 SGHRS, CDR2 YFSETQ. The length of the CDR3 is 15 residues. The trim removed 3 bases at V and 6 bases at J, leaving 8 bases unmatched. The CDR3 here is CASSSAGTGGGEQYF. Here the CDR3 DNA reads TGCGCCAGCAGCTCCGCCGGGACAGGGGGTGGCGAGCAGTACTTC. The complete variable domain, with remaining parts taken from reference TRBV5-1 and TRBJ2-7, reads KAGVTQTPRYLIKTRGQQVTLSCSPISGHRSVSWYQQTPGQGLQFLFEYFSETQRNKGNFPGRFSGRQFSNSRSEMNVSTLELGDSALYLCASSSAGTGGGEQYFGPGTRLTVT.

J is TRBJ1-5 and V is TRBV15, with 7 nucleotides matching TRBD1. There are 14 residues in the CDR3. V lost 5 bases and J lost 4; bases outside the gene matches: 5. CDR1 is LNHNV and CDR2 is YYDKDF in the germline V gene (reference sequence). In DNA, the CDR3 is TGTGCCACCAGCTTGAACAGGGGAAATCAGCCCCAGCATTTT. It yields the protein CATSLNRGNQPQHF. The entire variable domain, with the rest obtained from reference TRBV15 and TRBJ1-5, is as follows: DAMVIQNPRYQVTQFGKPVTLSCSQTLNHNVMYWYQQKSSQAPKLLFHYYDKDFNNEADTPDNFQSRRPNTSFCFLDIRSPGLGDTAMYLCATSLNRGNQPQHFGDGTRLSIL.